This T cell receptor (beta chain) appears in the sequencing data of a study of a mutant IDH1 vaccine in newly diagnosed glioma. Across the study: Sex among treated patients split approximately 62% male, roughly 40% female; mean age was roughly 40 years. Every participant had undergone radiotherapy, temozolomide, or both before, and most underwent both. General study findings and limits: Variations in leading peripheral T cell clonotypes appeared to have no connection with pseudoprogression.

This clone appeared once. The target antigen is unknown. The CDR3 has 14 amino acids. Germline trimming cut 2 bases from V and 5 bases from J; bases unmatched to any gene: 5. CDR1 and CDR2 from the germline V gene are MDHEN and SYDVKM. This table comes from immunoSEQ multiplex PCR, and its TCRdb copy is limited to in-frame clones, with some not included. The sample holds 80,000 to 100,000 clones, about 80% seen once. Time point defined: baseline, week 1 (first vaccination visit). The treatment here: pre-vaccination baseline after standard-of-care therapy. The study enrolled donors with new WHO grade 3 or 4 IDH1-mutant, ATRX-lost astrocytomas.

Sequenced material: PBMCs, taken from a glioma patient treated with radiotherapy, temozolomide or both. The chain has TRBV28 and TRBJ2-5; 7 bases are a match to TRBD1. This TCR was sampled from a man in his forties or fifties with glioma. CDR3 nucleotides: TGTGCCAGCAGTTTAGCAGGGGGTTTGGAGACCCAGTACTTC. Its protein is CASSLAGGLETQYF.